This T cell receptor (beta chain) came from a study of cytomegalovirus exposure and HLA in healthy donors. General study points: An analysis that came later showed most CMV-associated TCR beta chains appearing HLA-restricted.

A note on this clone: As yet, its antigen is unknown.

The CDR3 totals 16 residues. V lost 1 base, J lost 0 bases, and 10 bases lay in between. Germline V gives CDR1 LGHNA, CDR2 YSLEER. Vbeta (60) and Jbeta (13) primers were used in the PCR. TCRdb's copy holds only in-frame clones and misses some; the assay was immunoSEQ multiplex PCR. The sample includes over 200,000 clones, roughly 70% seen only once; the top ten take less than 3%. This TCR derives from a man aged 35-49 years in good health and CMV-seropositive. The chain combines TRBV4-3 with TRBJ1-3; D gene unclear. Source material: PBMCs. The CDR3 region is CASSQAAGASGNTIYF. In DNA, the CDR3 is TGCGCCAGCAGCCAAGCCGCAGGTGCCTCTGGAAACACCATATATTTT.